The 25 T cell receptor beta chains listed next were all sequenced from one sample in a study of identifying expanded T cells in peripheral blood. Profiled with immunoSEQ multiplex PCR; TCRdb holds only in-frame clones, not every one. The sample shows 75,000 to 90,000 clones, about 90% of them seen only once. Sequenced sample: blood. The origin of the receptors is a person aged 18 to 70 in good health.

This clone has more than one count but fewer than ten. The V and J genes are TRBV5-6 and TRBJ1-5, with unresolved D. The CDR3 runs to 12 residues. Germline lookup yields CDR1 SGHDT and CDR2 YYEEEE. V shed 5 bases and J shed 5 bases, with 8 bases lying between them. This CDR3 is CASSMGDQPQHF. The DNA of the CDR3 is TGTGCCAGCAGTATGGGCGATCAGCCCCAGCATTTT. The variable domain in full, with the rest retrieved from reference TRBV5-6 and TRBJ1-5, is DAGVTQSPTHLIKTRGQQVTLRCSPKSGHDTVSWYQQALGQGPQFIFQYYEEEERQRGNFPDRFSGHQFPNYSSELNVNALLLGDSALYLCASSMGDQPQHFGDGTRLSIL.

This clone came up a few times. This chain connects TRBV7-9 to TRBJ1-1, with TRBD1 as a possible D gene (5 bases). The CDR3 length is 14 residues. V lost 7 bases and J 6 bases, leaving 18 bases between the germline ends. In germline, CDR1 is SEHNR, CDR2 FQNEAQ (reference sequence). The CDR3 protein is CASTPRDPVAEAFF. CDR3 nucleotide sequence: TGTGCCAGCACCCCCCGGGACCCCGTCGCTGAAGCTTTCTTT.

This chain connects TRBV27 to TRBJ1-6, with D uncertain. Germline CDR1 and CDR2: MNHEY and SMNVEV (reference sequence). The V end was cut by 4 bases, the J end by 5 bases, with 9 bases between. The length of the CDR3 is 14 residues. Here the CDR3 reads CASSSWVDNSPLHF. The CDR3 DNA follows: TGTGCCAGCAGTTCATGGGTAGATAATTCACCCCTCCACTTT.

This chain links TRBV19 with TRBJ1-6; D gene unclear. CDR1 and CDR2 (germline): LNHDA, SQIVND (reference sequence). Trimming removed 5 bases at V and 3 bases at J, with 14 bases between. The CDR3 has 16 residues. The CDR3 coding sequence is TGTGCCAGTAGTGGCCGAGGCCGAGGCTATAATTCACCCCTCCACTTT. Amino acid sequence: CASSGRGRGYNSPLHF.

J is TRBJ2-3 and V is TRBV19; 13 bases match TRBD2. The germline V gene encodes CDR1 LNHDA and CDR2 SQIVND (reference sequence). The CDR3 runs to 16 residues. Unmatched junction bases numbered 5, after V lost 6 bases and J lost 2 bases. The CDR3 region is CASRYGLAGDTDTQYF. CDR3 coding DNA: TGTGCCAGTAGATACGGACTAGCGGGAGACACAGATACGCAGTATTTT.

The J gene is TRBJ2-7, the V gene TRBV30; D ambiguous. Germline V CDR1 and CDR2: GTSNPN, SVGIG (reference sequence). The CDR3 contains 13 residues. The V and J ends lost 0 bases and 7 bases respectively, with 13 bases between them. As DNA, the CDR3 is TGTGCCTGGAGTGTCCCACGTCTCGGGGAGCAGTACTTC. Translating it yields CAWSVPRLGEQYF. The complete variable domain, with remaining parts taken from reference TRBV30 and TRBJ2-7, reads SQTIHQWPATLVQPVGSPLSLECTVEGTSNPNLYWYRQAAGRGLQLLFYSVGIGQISSEVPQNLSASRPQDRQFILSSKKLLLSDSGFYLCAWSVPRLGEQYFGPGTRLTVT.

V and J are TRBV7-9 and TRBJ2-1; no reliable D call. Trimming took 0 bases from V and 9 from J, leaving 6 bases between them. The CDR3 length is 12 residues. Looked up from germline, CDR1 is SEHNR and CDR2 is FQNEAQ (reference sequence). This CDR3 reads CASSLALSEQFF. For the CDR3, the DNA is TGTGCCAGCAGCTTAGCGCTAAGTGAGCAGTTCTTC.

The chain links TRBV5-1 to TRBJ2-7, with 12 positions matching TRBD1. The CDR3 is 16 residues long. Germline lookup yields CDR1 SGHRS and CDR2 YFSETQ. J was trimmed by 2 bases and V by 4 bases; bases with no gene match: 7. CDR3 nucleotide sequence: TGCGCCAGCAGCCCGGGCGGGACAGGGGGCACCTACGAGCAGTACTTC. It translates to CASSPGGTGGTYEQYF. Drawing the rest from reference TRBV5-1 and TRBJ2-7, the complete variable domain is KAGVTQTPRYLIKTRGQQVTLSCSPISGHRSVSWYQQTPGQGLQFLFEYFSETQRNKGNFPGRFSGRQFSNSRSEMNVSTLELGDSALYLCASSPGGTGGTYEQYFGPGTRLTVT.

This clone appeared once. The CDR3 spells CAWAQGLAGYNEQFF. The CDR3 DNA follows: TGTGCCTGGGCCCAAGGACTAGCGGGTTACAATGAGCAGTTCTTC. V is TRBV30 and J is TRBJ2-1; 11 bases align to TRBD2. This CDR3 is built from 15 residues. Losses at the gene ends were 5 bases for V and 4 bases for J; bases not matched to a gene: 7. Per germline, CDR1 GTSNPN and CDR2 SVGIG (reference sequence).

DNA of the CDR3: TGCGCCAGCAGCCAGGGCACCTGGCGGGGATTCTATGGCTACACCTTC. This encodes CASSQGTWRGFYGYTF. The chain employs TRBV4-1 and TRBJ1-2; unclear D gene. CDR3 length: 16 amino acids. V shed 3 bases and J shed 4 bases, with 18 bases lying between them. Germline-derived CDR1 and CDR2 are MGHRA and YSYEKL.

This chain uses TRBV18 with TRBJ1-1; a weak D match, TRBD1 (6 bases). The CDR3 spans 16 residues. From germline, CDR1 is KGHSH and CDR2 LQKENI. V lost 2 bases and J 1 base, leaving 14 bases between the germline ends. This CDR3 is CASSPVGGLGNTEAFF. Here the CDR3 DNA reads TGTGCCAGCTCACCAGTCGGGGGCCTGGGGAACACTGAAGCTTTCTTT.

The chain recombines TRBV5-1 with TRBJ1-3, with TRBD1 as a possible D gene (6 bases). Germline loops: CDR1 SGHRS, CDR2 YFSETQ. The length of the CDR3 is 14 residues. Trimming left V 6 bases short and J 2 bases short, with 12 bases between. The CDR3 is CASKPGQAGNTIYF. The CDR3 nucleotides read TGCGCCAGCAAACCGGGACAAGCTGGAAACACCATATATTTT.

The chain carries TRBV27 and TRBJ1-6, with 7 positions matching TRBD1. Germline V gene sequence: CDR1 MNHEY, CDR2 SMNVEV (reference sequence). CDR3 size: 13 residues. The V gene end was trimmed by 2 bases and the J gene end by 10 bases; junction bases not matched to a gene: 2. CDR3 sequence reads: CASSLTGESPLHF. DNA of the CDR3: TGTGCCAGCAGTTTAACAGGGGAATCACCCCTCCACTTT.

This chain links TRBV7-2 with TRBJ1-2, with D unresolved. This CDR3 contains 13 residues. Germline-derived CDR1 and CDR2 are SGHTA and FQGNSA. Between the trimmed V and J ends, which lost 4 bases and 8 bases, there was a span of 14 bases. The DNA of the CDR3 is TGTGCCAGCAGCTCCCTGGGTCAGCAAGGCTACACCTTC. As protein: CASSSLGQQGYTF.

The chain employs TRBV9 and TRBJ1-2; D gene unclear. Germline V gene data show CDR1 as SGDLS and CDR2 as YYNGEE. With 4 bases removed from V and 3 bases from J, the gap between germline ends came to 16 bases. The CDR3 has 15 residues. This CDR3 reads CASSNTAQSHYGYTF. In DNA form, the CDR3 reads TGTGCCAGCAGCAACACTGCACAGTCACACTATGGCTACACCTTC.

J is TRBJ1-1 and V is TRBV7-2, with no clear D. The CDR3 length is 15 residues. CDR1 and CDR2 (germline): SGHTA, FQGNSA. V was pared by 2 bases and J by 4 bases, with 14 bases between. Here the CDR3 DNA reads TGTGCCAGCAGCTTATTTGTCTACCAGAGCACTGAAGCTTTCTTT. Its protein product is CASSLFVYQSTEAFF.

CDR3 region: CASSLPQGNTQYF. The DNA of the CDR3 is TGTGCCAGCAGTTTACCCCAGGGCAATACGCAGTATTTT. J is TRBJ2-3 and V is TRBV28; D might be TRBD1 (5 bases). Germline assignment: CDR1 MDHEN and CDR2 SYDVKM. Trimming cost V 2 bases and J 7 bases, with 10 bases left between them. The CDR3 covers 13 residues. The entire variable domain, with the rest obtained from reference TRBV28 and TRBJ2-3, is as follows: DVKVTQSSRYLVKRTGEKVFLECVQDMDHENMFWYRQDPGLGLRLIYFSYDVKMKEKGDIPEGYSVSREKKERFSLILESASTNQTSMYLCASSLPQGNTQYFGPGTRLTVL.

The chain employs TRBV19 and TRBJ1-1; D is unresolved. With 3 bases removed from V and 6 bases from J, the gap between germline ends came to 17 bases. CDR3 length: 15 amino acids. Germline loops: CDR1 LNHDA, CDR2 SQIVND (reference sequence). DNA for the CDR3: TGTGCCAGTAGTATTTGGGCGTCAAAAGCGTCTGAAGCTTTCTTT. Its protein is CASSIWASKASEAFF.

This rearrangement joins TRBV2 to TRBJ2-3; TRBD1 agrees at 8 bases. The CDR3 is 13 residues long. The germline V gene has CDR1 SNHLY and CDR2 FYNNEI. V gave up 7 bases and J gave up 5 bases; unmatched junction bases: 5. CDR3 protein: CASNHRGEDTQYF. DNA for the CDR3: TGTGCCAGCAATCACAGGGGGGAAGATACGCAGTATTTT.

The V call is TRBV7-9, the J call TRBJ1-6; 8 bases are a match to TRBD1. The CDR3 contains 14 residues. Germline lookup yields CDR1 SEHNR and CDR2 FQNEAQ (reference sequence). The J segment lost 9 bases and the V segment lost 2 bases, leaving 3 bases of the junction unmatched. The CDR3 region is CASSLQGAGSPLHF. DNA of the CDR3: TGTGCCAGCAGCTTACAGGGGGCAGGTTCACCCCTCCACTTT. The whole variable domain, filled in from reference TRBV7-9 and TRBJ1-6, reads DTGVSQNPRHKITKRGQNVTFRCDPISEHNRLYWYRQTLGQGPEFLTYFQNEAQLEKSRLLSDRFSAERPKGSFSTLEIQRTEQGDSAMYLCASSLQGAGSPLHFGNGTRLTVT.

This clone was seen more than once but under ten times. This CDR3 reads CASSTGPGQGSYEQYF. The CDR3 nucleotides are TGTGCCAGCAGCACGGGCCCGGGACAGGGCTCCTACGAGCAGTACTTC. This sequence joins TRBV7-8 and TRBJ2-7, with 9 bases identical to TRBD1. CDR1 is SGHVS, CDR2 FQNEAQ, per germline. The CDR3 is made up of 16 amino acids. J gave up 0 bases and V 5 bases, and 8 bases lay outside the gene matches.

This clone has a single count. The chain has TRBV11-3 and TRBJ2-3; 9 bases are a match to TRBD2. This CDR3 contains 14 residues. V lost 1 base to trimming and J lost 6 bases; unmatched junction nucleotides: 2. Germline V gives CDR1 SGHNT, CDR2 YENEEA. The CDR3 sequence: CASSLGGLADTQYF. The CDR3 region has the DNA TGTGCCAGCAGCTTAGGAGGACTAGCGGATACGCAGTATTTT. Variable domain in full (rest from reference TRBV11-3 and TRBJ2-3): EAGVVQSPRYKIIEKKQPVAFWCNPISGHNTLYWYLQNLGQGPELLIRYENEEAVDDSQLPKDRFSAERLKGVDSTLKIQPAELGDSAVYLCASSLGGLADTQYFGPGTRLTVL.

The J gene is TRBJ2-7, the V gene TRBV11-3; D might be TRBD1 (5 bases). The V end was cut by 0 bases, the J end by 0 bases, with 12 bases between. CDR3 length: 16 residues. The germline CDR1 and CDR2 sequences are SGHNT and YENEEA. CDR3 DNA: TGTGCCAGCAGCTTAGAAAGGGGCGGAAGCTCCTACGAGCAGTACTTC. This gives the protein CASSLERGGSSYEQYF.

The chain couples TRBV14 to TRBJ1-6; 7 bases line up with TRBD1. The CDR3 is made up of 18 amino acids. The trim removed 5 bases at V and 3 bases at J, leaving 13 bases unmatched. CDR1 and CDR2 (germline): SGHDN, FVKESK. The CDR3 loop is CASSRRQGSIGYNSPLHF. The CDR3, as DNA: TGTGCCAGCAGCAGACGACAGGGCTCGATCGGCTATAATTCACCCCTCCACTTT. Supplemented by reference TRBV14 and TRBJ1-6, the full variable domain reads EAGVTQFPSHSVIEKGQTVTLRCDPISGHDNLYWYRRVMGKEIKFLLHFVKESKQDESGMPNNRFLAERTGGTYSTLKVQPAELEDSGVYFCASSRRQGSIGYNSPLHFGNGTRLTVT.

V and J are TRBV30 and TRBJ2-2; the match to TRBD1 covers 11 bases. The CDR3 length is 16 residues. In germline, CDR1 is GTSNPN, CDR2 SVGIG (reference sequence). Losses at the gene ends were 3 bases for V and 7 bases for J; bases not matched to a gene: 10. CDR3 in amino acids: CAWRPDRGLGDGELFF. For the CDR3, the DNA is TGTGCCTGGAGACCGGACAGGGGGCTCGGCGACGGGGAGCTGTTTTTT.